This is a list of T cell receptor beta chains from one sample in a study of graft-versus-host responses after intestinal transplantation. These receptors are not linked to any known antigen. Generated by immunoSEQ multiplex PCR, the TCRdb table keeps only in-frame clones and is missing some. The top ten hold approximately 0.096% of the sample, which has approximately 86,000 clones, 90% to 95% seen once. Sequencing used unstimulated CD4+ T cells sorted from spleen or lymph node cells, obtained before intestinal transplant. The receptor source for this set is a human donor who received an intestinal transplant. Both conserved end residues are part of each CDR3. D genes are given only for firm matches. A row's size may be missing; if present it is once, few, many or a size class.

clone_size: once
v_call: TRBV11-3
j_call: TRBJ2-4
d_call: TRBD1
cdr3_aa: CASSPGQGFKNIQYF
cdr3_nt: TGTGCCAGCAGCCCTGGACAGGGGTTCAAAAACATTCAGTACTTC

clone_size: -
v_call: TRBV4-3
j_call: TRBJ2-2
d_call: TRBD1
cdr3_aa: CASSQNGDRVAGELFF
cdr3_nt: TGCGCCAGCAGCCAAAATGGTGACAGGGTAGCCGGGGAGCTGTTTTTT

clone_size: -
v_call: TRBV12-5
j_call: TRBJ2-7
d_call: TRBD1
cdr3_aa: CASGLGLGQSYEQYF
cdr3_nt: TGTGCTAGTGGTTTGGGCCTGGGACAGTCCTACGAGCAGTACTTC

clone_size: once
v_call: TRBV19
j_call: TRBJ2-2
d_call: TRBD2
cdr3_aa: CASSINFGLAGNTGELFF
cdr3_nt: TGTGCCAGTAGTATAAATTTCGGGCTAGCGGGGAACACCGGGGAGCTGTTTTTT

clone_size: once
v_call: TRBV7-2
j_call: TRBJ1-1
d_call: -
cdr3_aa: CASSFRVGNTEAFF
cdr3_nt: TGTGCCAGCAGCTTCAGGGTTGGGAACACTGAAGCTTTCTTT

clone_size: -
v_call: TRBV7-9
j_call: TRBJ2-7
d_call: -
cdr3_aa: CASSLVVQNEQYF
cdr3_nt: TGTGCCAGCAGCTTAGTTGTACAGAACGAGCAGTACTTC

clone_size: -
v_call: TRBV15
j_call: TRBJ1-1
d_call: -
cdr3_aa: CATSRGGQGNTEAFF
cdr3_nt: TGTGCCACCAGCAGAGGGGGGCAGGGGAACACTGAAGCTTTCTTT

clone_size: -
v_call: TRBV2
j_call: TRBJ2-7
d_call: TRBD2
cdr3_aa: CASSSGGPYEQYF
cdr3_nt: TGTGCCAGCTCTAGCGGGGGTCCCTACGAGCAGTACTTC

clone_size: -
v_call: TRBV5-6
j_call: TRBJ2-7
d_call: TRBD1
cdr3_aa: CASSLGQGQEQYF
cdr3_nt: TGTGCCAGCAGCTTGGGACAGGGGCAGGAGCAGTACTTC

clone_size: -
v_call: TRBV6-1
j_call: TRBJ2-5
d_call: -
cdr3_aa: CASSDRETQYF
cdr3_nt: TGTGCCAGCAGTGATCGAGAGACCCAGTACTTC

clone_size: -
v_call: TRBV19
j_call: TRBJ2-7
d_call: -
cdr3_aa: CASSVLTSRETYEQYF
cdr3_nt: TGTGCCAGTAGTGTCCTGACCTCGAGGGAAACCTACGAGCAGTACTTC

clone_size: -
v_call: TRBV19
j_call: TRBJ2-1
d_call: TRBD1
cdr3_aa: CASSTRQGPYNEQFF
cdr3_nt: TGTGCCAGTAGTACCCGACAGGGCCCCTACAATGAGCAGTTCTTC

clone_size: -
v_call: TRBV6-1
j_call: TRBJ2-3
d_call: -
cdr3_aa: CASSDRGRRYF
cdr3_nt: TGTGCCAGCAGTGATCGAGGGCGGCGGTATTTT

clone_size: -
v_call: TRBV18
j_call: TRBJ1-4
d_call: -
cdr3_aa: CASSPLGLNEKLFF
cdr3_nt: TGTGCCAGCTCACCTTTGGGACTTAATGAAAAACTGTTTTTT

clone_size: -
v_call: TRBV19
j_call: TRBJ1-1
d_call: TRBD1
cdr3_aa: CASSKARDRMNTEAFF
cdr3_nt: TGTGCCAGTAGTAAGGCCCGGGACAGGATGAACACTGAAGCTTTCTTT

clone_size: -
v_call: TRBV7-9
j_call: TRBJ2-3
d_call: TRBD2
cdr3_aa: CASSLSIGLAGGPADTQYF
cdr3_nt: TGTGCCAGCAGCTTATCGATAGGACTAGCGGGGGGGCCCGCAGATACGCAGTATTTT

clone_size: -
v_call: TRBV19
j_call: TRBJ2-6
d_call: -
cdr3_aa: CASSPGHQLPSGANVLTF
cdr3_nt: TGTGCCAGTAGTCCTGGGCACCAACTCCCCTCTGGGGCCAACGTCCTGACTTTC

clone_size: -
v_call: TRBV5-6
j_call: TRBJ1-1
d_call: -
cdr3_aa: CASSLAGGLGTEAFF
cdr3_nt: TGTGCCAGCAGCTTGGCGGGGGGGCTAGGAACTGAAGCTTTCTTT

clone_size: once
v_call: TRBV7-2
j_call: TRBJ2-7
d_call: -
cdr3_aa: CASSYGGGTYEQYF
cdr3_nt: TGTGCCAGCAGCTACGGGGGTGGCACCTACGAGCAGTACTTC

clone_size: -
v_call: TRBV5-1
j_call: TRBJ2-1
d_call: TRBD1
cdr3_aa: CASSVDRGPYNEQFF
cdr3_nt: TGCGCCAGCAGCGTTGACAGGGGTCCCTACAATGAGCAGTTCTTC

clone_size: -
v_call: TRBV7-9
j_call: TRBJ1-1
d_call: -
cdr3_aa: CASSPPGLAATEAFF
cdr3_nt: TGTGCCAGCAGCCCTCCGGGACTGGCGGCGACTGAAGCTTTCTTT

clone_size: few
v_call: TRBV6-6
j_call: TRBJ1-2
d_call: TRBD1
cdr3_aa: CASSLGTGGYGYTF
cdr3_nt: TGTGCCAGCAGTTTAGGGACAGGGGGATATGGCTACACCTTC

clone_size: -
v_call: TRBV5-4
j_call: TRBJ2-6
d_call: -
cdr3_aa: CASSLFWGVQGAGANVLTF
cdr3_nt: TGTGCCAGCAGCTTGTTTTGGGGGGTCCAAGGGGCTGGGGCCAACGTCCTGACTTTC

clone_size: -
v_call: TRBV30
j_call: TRBJ1-6
d_call: TRBD1
cdr3_aa: CAWSVRTGRDSPLHF
cdr3_nt: TGTGCCTGGAGTGTACGGACAGGGCGAGATTCACCCCTCCACTTT

clone_size: once
v_call: TRBV28
j_call: TRBJ1-5
d_call: TRBD1
cdr3_aa: CASSLRSGTGWQPQHF
cdr3_nt: TGTGCCAGCAGTTTAAGGTCAGGGACAGGGTGGCAGCCCCAGCATTTT

clone_size: -
v_call: TRBV11-2
j_call: TRBJ2-1
d_call: TRBD2
cdr3_aa: CASSLAAGGFGEQFF
cdr3_nt: TGTGCCAGCAGCTTAGCAGCGGGGGGGTTCGGTGAGCAGTTCTTC

clone_size: -
v_call: TRBV19
j_call: TRBJ2-2
d_call: TRBD1
cdr3_aa: CASSIAAGGYTGELFF
cdr3_nt: TGTGCCAGTAGTATCGCGGCAGGGGGCTACACCGGGGAGCTGTTTTTT

clone_size: -
v_call: TRBV5-1
j_call: TRBJ2-3
d_call: TRBD2
cdr3_aa: CASRGTSLTDTQYF
cdr3_nt: TGCGCCAGCAGGGGGACTAGCCTCACAGATACGCAGTATTTT

clone_size: -
v_call: TRBV29-1
j_call: TRBJ2-5
d_call: TRBD1
cdr3_aa: CSVVGDRGTQYF
cdr3_nt: TGCAGCGTTGTTGGGGACAGGGGGACCCAGTACTTC

clone_size: -
v_call: TRBV4-3
j_call: TRBJ2-1
d_call: TRBD2
cdr3_aa: CASSQAGGYNEQFF
cdr3_nt: TGCGCCAGCAGCCAAGCGGGGGGGTACAATGAGCAGTTCTTC

clone_size: -
v_call: TRBV10-1
j_call: TRBJ2-1
d_call: TRBD2
cdr3_aa: CATIPGGSGGGEQFF
cdr3_nt: TGCGCCACCATCCCAGGTGGTAGCGGGGGGGGTGAGCAGTTCTTC

clone_size: -
v_call: TRBV2
j_call: TRBJ1-6
d_call: -
cdr3_aa: CASSEWPGGIAPLHF
cdr3_nt: TGTGCCAGCAGTGAATGGCCCGGGGGTATTGCACCCCTCCACTTT

clone_size: -
v_call: TRBV9
j_call: TRBJ1-1
d_call: TRBD1
cdr3_aa: CASSETGGNTEAFF
cdr3_nt: TGTGCCAGCAGCGAGACAGGGGGGAACACTGAAGCTTTCTTT

clone_size: -
v_call: TRBV10-3
j_call: TRBJ1-5
d_call: TRBD1
cdr3_aa: CAISDRDRGGNQPQHF
cdr3_nt: TGTGCCATCAGTGACCGGGACAGGGGGGGCAATCAGCCCCAGCATTTT

clone_size: -
v_call: TRBV7-2
j_call: TRBJ2-5
d_call: -
cdr3_aa: CASSRHWTVGTQYF
cdr3_nt: TGTGCCAGCAGCAGACACTGGACTGTCGGGACCCAGTACTTC

clone_size: -
v_call: TRBV9
j_call: TRBJ2-1
d_call: TRBD2
cdr3_aa: CASGLAGGPDEQFF
cdr3_nt: TGTGCCAGCGGCCTAGCGGGGGGTCCTGATGAGCAGTTCTTC

clone_size: -
v_call: TRBV18
j_call: TRBJ1-1
d_call: TRBD1
cdr3_aa: CASSLGQGNTEAFF
cdr3_nt: TGTGCCAGCTCCCTCGGACAGGGTAACACTGAAGCTTTCTTT

clone_size: -
v_call: TRBV30
j_call: TRBJ1-1
d_call: -
cdr3_aa: CVLSGGTEAFF
cdr3_nt: TGTGTCCTGTCGGGGGGCACTGAAGCTTTCTTT

clone_size: few
v_call: TRBV2
j_call: TRBJ1-3
d_call: TRBD1
cdr3_aa: CASQTGAGNTIYF
cdr3_nt: TGTGCCAGCCAAACAGGGGCTGGAAACACCATATATTTT

clone_size: -
v_call: TRBV6-1
j_call: TRBJ2-7
d_call: -
cdr3_aa: CASIGLHEQYF
cdr3_nt: TGTGCCAGCATTGGGCTGCACGAGCAGTACTTC

clone_size: -
v_call: TRBV5-8
j_call: TRBJ2-7
d_call: -
cdr3_aa: CASSLNRASEQYF
cdr3_nt: TGTGCCAGCAGCTTGAACAGGGCTAGCGAGCAGTACTTC

clone_size: once
v_call: TRBV7-9
j_call: TRBJ1-2
d_call: -
cdr3_aa: CASSLFTGDYGYTF
cdr3_nt: TGTGCCAGCAGCTTATTCACGGGGGACTATGGCTACACCTTC

clone_size: -
v_call: TRBV6-5
j_call: TRBJ1-1
d_call: -
cdr3_aa: CASSYARGNTEAFF
cdr3_nt: TGTGCCAGCAGTTACGCGAGAGGAAACACTGAAGCTTTCTTT

clone_size: once
v_call: TRBV11-2
j_call: TRBJ2-7
d_call: TRBD1
cdr3_aa: CASSPSTGGFYEQYF
cdr3_nt: TGTGCCAGCAGCCCCTCGACAGGGGGGTTCTACGAGCAGTACTTC

clone_size: -
v_call: TRBV9
j_call: TRBJ2-3
d_call: -
cdr3_aa: CASSVEGHFFTDTQYF
cdr3_nt: TGTGCCAGCAGCGTAGAAGGACACTTCTTCACAGATACGCAGTATTTT

clone_size: -
v_call: TRBV4-3
j_call: TRBJ2-2
d_call: TRBD1
cdr3_aa: CASRGQGNTGELFF
cdr3_nt: TGCGCCAGTCGCGGACAGGGGAACACCGGGGAGCTGTTTTTT

clone_size: -
v_call: TRBV7-2
j_call: TRBJ2-2
d_call: TRBD2
cdr3_aa: CASRKDTDSGANTGELFF
cdr3_nt: TGTGCCAGCCGAAAAGACACCGATAGCGGGGCGAACACCGGGGAGCTGTTTTTT

clone_size: -
v_call: TRBV5-4
j_call: TRBJ2-7
d_call: TRBD1
cdr3_aa: CASSLRDRVLYEQYF
cdr3_nt: TGTGCCAGCAGCTTGAGAGACAGGGTACTCTACGAGCAGTACTTC

clone_size: -
v_call: TRBV6-5
j_call: TRBJ1-2
d_call: -
cdr3_aa: CASGQNYGYTF
cdr3_nt: TGTGCCAGCGGACAGAACTATGGCTACACCTTC

clone_size: once
v_call: TRBV18
j_call: TRBJ2-1
d_call: -
cdr3_aa: CASSPARSISSYNEQFF
cdr3_nt: TGTGCCAGCTCCCCCGCCAGAAGTATCAGCTCCTACAATGAGCAGTTCTTC

clone_size: -
v_call: TRBV5-1
j_call: TRBJ1-6
d_call: TRBD1
cdr3_aa: CASSYAGGGFSNSPLHF
cdr3_nt: TGCGCCAGCAGCTATGCAGGGGGCGGTTTCTCCAATTCACCCCTCCACTTT

clone_size: once
v_call: TRBV9
j_call: TRBJ2-1
d_call: TRBD2
cdr3_aa: CASSPTSGGYNEQFF
cdr3_nt: TGTGCCAGCAGCCCAACTAGCGGGGGGTACAATGAGCAGTTCTTC

clone_size: once
v_call: TRBV4-3
j_call: TRBJ1-6
d_call: -
cdr3_aa: CASSLISTGGNSPLHF
cdr3_nt: TGCGCCAGCAGCCTTATATCGACAGGCGGCAATTCACCCCTCCACTTT

clone_size: -
v_call: TRBV5-4
j_call: TRBJ1-2
d_call: -
cdr3_aa: CASSLGTGNYGYTF
cdr3_nt: TGTGCCAGCAGCTTGGGAACAGGGAACTATGGCTACACCTTC

clone_size: -
v_call: TRBV5-1
j_call: TRBJ2-5
d_call: TRBD1
cdr3_aa: CASSLWGTVQETQYF
cdr3_nt: TGCGCCAGCAGCTTGTGGGGGACAGTCCAAGAGACCCAGTACTTC

clone_size: -
v_call: TRBV7-2
j_call: TRBJ2-3
d_call: TRBD2
cdr3_aa: CASSSRGGGADTQYF
cdr3_nt: TGTGCCAGCAGCTCGCGGGGGGGCGGGGCAGATACGCAGTATTTT

clone_size: -
v_call: TRBV18
j_call: TRBJ1-4
d_call: TRBD1
cdr3_aa: CASSRDRGNEKLFF
cdr3_nt: TGTGCCAGCTCTCGGGACAGGGGGAATGAAAAACTGTTTTTT

clone_size: -
v_call: TRBV10-2
j_call: TRBJ2-7
d_call: TRBD2
cdr3_aa: CASRGGGAYEQYF
cdr3_nt: TGCGCCAGCCGGGGCGGGGGGGCTTACGAGCAGTACTTC

clone_size: -
v_call: TRBV7-2
j_call: TRBJ1-2
d_call: -
cdr3_aa: CASSPQGMGGYTF
cdr3_nt: TGTGCCAGCAGCCCTCAGGGGATGGGGGGCTACACCTTC